These 10 T cell receptor beta chains share one sample of origin, sequenced in a study of early T cells in non-severe SARS-CoV-2 infection. TCRdb called the 5' RACE reads again in MiXCR, with one record for every CDR3 protein. This sample has around 52,000 distinct CDR3 sequences; around 12% occur once, and the top ten carry about 3.1%. Material for sequencing was whole blood. These receptors originate from an adult who was a healthcare worker with PCR-confirmed SARS-CoV-2 infection or an uninfected control (not recorded which).

This clonotype was found a few times. This chain links TRBV7-3 with TRBJ2-1; the match to TRBD2 covers 14 bases. The CDR3 is made up of 15 amino acids. Germline CDR1 SGHTA, CDR2 FQGTGA. Trimming took 5 bases from V and 7 from J; bases not matched to a gene: 4. CDR3 in amino acids: CASSLTSGGANEQFF. CDR3 sequence (DNA): TGTGCCAGCAGCCTGACTAGCGGGGGGGCTAATGAGCAGTTCTTC. Supplemented by reference TRBV7-3 and TRBJ2-1, the full variable domain reads GAGVSQTPSNKVTEKGKYVELRCDPISGHTALYWYRQSLGQGPEFLIYFQGTGAADDSGLPNDRFFAVRPEGSVSTLKIQRTERGDSAVYLCASSLTSGGANEQFFGPGTRLTVL.

Ten or more counts support this clonotype. The chain uses TRBV11-2 and TRBJ2-1, with 8 bases that match TRBD1. This CDR3 region has 16 residues. The V gene's germline CDR1 is SGHAT and CDR2 FQNNGV. Losses at the gene ends were 0 bases for V and 6 bases for J; bases not matched to a gene: 7. This CDR3 reads CASSLDQGQGFNEQFF. In DNA, the CDR3 is TGTGCCAGCAGCTTAGACCAAGGACAGGGATTCAATGAGCAGTTCTTC.

At least ten counts were recorded for this clonotype. This chain links TRBV11-1 with TRBJ2-7; D is ambiguous. CDR1 and CDR2 from the germline V gene are SGHAT and FQDESV (reference sequence). The V gene lost 4 bases and the J gene lost 5 bases, with 15 bases spanning the gap. CDR3 length: 14 amino acids. In nucleotides, the CDR3 is TGTGCCAGCAGCTCCCGATCGTATCGCGACGAGCAGTACTTC. Protein product: CASSSRSYRDEQYF.

The chain joins TRBV5-1 to TRBJ2-5, with D perhaps TRBD1 or TRBD2 (5 bases each). Germline CDR1 reads SGHRS; CDR2 reads YFSETQ. Trimming pared 6 bases from V and 2 bases from J, leaving 14 bases between. The CDR3 totals 14 residues. The CDR3 reads CASTPSGPQETQYF. Here the CDR3 DNA reads TGCGCCAGCACCCCATCGGGGCCACAAGAGACCCAGTACTTC.

This clonotype has just a few counts. The chain couples TRBV6-5 to TRBJ2-1, with a tentative D call TRBD1 (8 bases). The CDR3 consists of 15 residues. The V gene's germline CDR1 is MNHEY and CDR2 SVGAGI. The V and J ends lost 6 bases and 2 bases respectively, with 14 bases between them. The CDR3: CASRDTGGAYNEQFF. The DNA for the CDR3 is TGTGCCAGCAGAGACACAGGGGGGGCCTACAATGAGCAGTTCTTC.

This clonotype was seen many times. The chain employs TRBV12-3 or TRBV12-4 and TRBJ2-3; 9 nucleotides match TRBD2. The CDR3 runs 15 residues. Trimming cost V 7 bases and J 2 bases; bases outside gene matches: 7. CDR3 coding DNA: TGTGCCAGCAAAAAGGGACTAGCCAACACAGATACGCAGTATTTT. It codes for CASKKGLANTDTQYF.

This clonotype appeared many times. One end of the junction is discordant with germline, which a read error may explain. The rearrangement links TRBV7-7 to TRBJ2-5; TRBD2 might be the D (6 bases). Germline V lookup: CDR1 SSHAT, CDR2 FNYEAQ (reference sequence). The CDR3 length is 15 residues. The CDR3: CASSDRTTPGETQYF. The CDR3 region has the DNA TGTGCTAGCAGCGACCGGACTACACCGGGGGAGACCCAGTACTTC.

This clonotype was counted at least ten times. CDR3 DNA sequence: TGTGCCAGCAGCGACGGGAATCAGCCCCAGCATTTT. Protein product: CASSDGNQPQHF. V usage is TRBV6-5 and J usage is TRBJ1-5; D gene unclear. Trimming pared 6 bases from V and 4 bases from J, leaving 7 bases between. CDR3 length: 12 amino acids. Germline V gene lookup returns CDR1 MNHEY and CDR2 SVGAGI.

This clonotype was observed many times. This chain uses TRBV6-1 with TRBJ2-1, with TRBD2 identical over 9 bases. V gave up 6 bases and J gave up 0 bases; unmatched junction bases: 3. This CDR3 contains 15 residues. Germline V gene sequence: CDR1 MNHNS, CDR2 SASEGT. This CDR3 reads CASRVSGSSYNEQFF. The DNA for the CDR3 is TGTGCCAGCAGGGTTAGCGGGAGCTCCTACAATGAGCAGTTCTTC.

The chain recombines TRBV9 with TRBJ2-1; 13 bases agree with TRBD2. Looked up from germline, CDR1 is SGDLS and CDR2 is YYNGEE. V trimming: 4 bases; J trimming: 4 bases; junction bases outside the gene matches: 8. The CDR3 is 17 residues long. The CDR3 loop is CASSPSGLAGAYNEQFF. CDR3 sequence (DNA): TGTGCCAGCAGCCCTTCCGGACTAGCGGGAGCGTACAATGAGCAGTTCTTC.